This T cell receptor (beta chain) was observed in a study of blood T cell repertoires in COVID-19. Whole-study context: The samples span acute and convalescent COVID-19 from the United States, Italy and Spain. The analysed material was cDNA or gDNA that came from T cells, B-cell-depleted T cells, or PBMCs.

Some clones are missing from TCRdb's copy, which holds only in-frame ones; the method was immunoSEQ multiplex PCR. The repertoire holds about 160,000 clones, with over 65% as singletons. This CDR3 has 21 amino acids. J is TRBJ2-3 and V is TRBV21-1; the table's TRBD2 call for D was not verified on the DNA. TRBV21-1 is a documented pseudogene. What was sequenced was peripheral blood. The TCR was taken from a man between 65 and 80 years old with acute or convalescent COVID-19. In DNA, the CDR3 is TGTGCCAGCAGCAAAAGGGGCGCTAGGACTAGGCGACGGAGCTACACAGATACGCAGTATTTT. Protein product: CASSKRGARTRRRSYTDTQYF.